The 9 T cell receptor beta chains in this list originate from one sample, sequenced in a study of blood T cell repertoires in COVID-19. Only in-frame clones appear in the TCRdb table, and some are missing; sequencing was by immunoSEQ multiplex PCR. The data show around 140,000 clones, more than 75% seen once. Material: PBMCs or T cells enriched from blood (not recorded which). The receptors were gathered from a woman in her forties or fifties who had recovered from COVID-19.

V and J are TRBV28 and TRBJ2-7; 7 bases agree with TRBD2. V lost 3 bases to trimming and J lost 3 bases; unmatched junction nucleotides: 8. CDR1 is MDHEN and CDR2 is SYDVKM in the germline V gene. The CDR3 loop spans 15 amino acids. CDR3 in amino acids: CASSFSKGGRYEQYV. The CDR3 DNA follows: TGTGCCAGCAGTTTCTCGAAGGGAGGGCGCTACGAGCAGTACGTC.

The V gene is TRBV5-6, the J gene TRBJ2-7; D is unresolved. V was clipped by 4 bases and J by 3 bases, with 11 bases between them. The germline CDR1 and CDR2 sequences are SGHDT and YYEEEE. The CDR3 sequence is 13 residues long. CDR3 in DNA: TGTGCCAGCAGCCTAGACGACGGCTACGAGCAGTACTTC. This codes for CASSLDDGYEQYF.

The rearrangement joins TRBV28 to TRBJ1-5; D not certain. This CDR3 has 12 amino acids. From germline, CDR1 is MDHEN and CDR2 SYDVKM. Trimming took off 6 bases at V and 13 bases at J, with 16 bases between the two ends. DNA of the CDR3: TGTGCCAGCAGCCACCAACAGATCAAACAGCATTTT. Translating it yields CASSHQQIKQHF.

The V call is TRBV24-1, the J call TRBJ1-1, with 9 positions matching TRBD1. The junction had 4 bases not matched to a gene; V was cut back by 4 bases and J by 11 bases. The CDR3 extends over 12 amino acids. The germline gives CDR1 KGHDR, CDR2 SFDVKD. CDR3 bases: TGTGCCACCAGTGAAGGGGACAGGGCGGCTTTCTTT. Residues: CATSEGDRAAFF.

This sequence joins TRBV30 and TRBJ1-3; tentative D call: TRBD1 (6 bases). The ends were cut back, 1 base at V and 5 bases at J, with 12 bases in the middle. The germline gives CDR1 GTSNPN, CDR2 SVGIG (reference sequence). There are 14 residues in the CDR3. The DNA of the CDR3 is TGTGCCTGGAGTGAATGGACAGATAGAAACACCATATATTTT. Translated, it gives CAWSEWTDRNTIYF. The variable domain in full, completed from reference TRBV30 and TRBJ1-3, reads SQTIHQWPATLVQPVGSPLSLECTVEGTSNPNLYWYRQAAGRGLQLLFYSVGIGQISSEVPQNLSASRPQDRQFILSSKKLLLSDSGFYLCAWSEWTDRNTIYFGEGSWLTVV.

Turning to this clone: It is unclear where the CDR3 begins or ends on the DNA, so no DNA is shown, and the CDR3 is as TCRdb lists it. This chain links TRBV27 with TRBJ2-7; the DNA was not used to check the table's D call, TRBD2. CDR1 is MNHEY, CDR2 SMNVEV, per germline (reference sequence). The CDR3 length equals 12 residues, ends included. CDR3 in amino acids: CASSSSGYEQYF.

The chain carries TRBV28 and TRBJ2-7, with a weak D call TRBD1 (5 bases). CDR3 length: 13 amino acids. V was pared by 5 bases and J by 5 bases, with 13 bases between. Germline loops: CDR1 MDHEN, CDR2 SYDVKM. The CDR3 spells CASSLARANEQYF. The CDR3 coding sequence is TGTGCCAGCAGTCTGGCCAGGGCTAACGAGCAGTACTTC.

The CDR3 coding sequence is TGTGCCAGTAATCTTGGACCAAAAGGGGATGAACTGTTTTTT. Amino acids: CASNLGPKGDELFF. This chain connects TRBV19 to TRBJ1-4; tentatively, D is TRBD1 (5 bases). The CDR3 loop spans 14 amino acids. Trimming stripped 7 bases from V and 12 bases from J, with 21 bases between. Per the germline V gene, CDR1 is LNHDA and CDR2 is SQIVND (reference sequence).

This chain uses TRBV19 with TRBJ1-2; maybe TRBD1 (5 bases). Trimming left V 4 bases short and J 5 bases short, with 14 bases between. In germline, CDR1 is LNHDA, CDR2 SQIVND (reference sequence). The CDR3 runs to 14 residues. The CDR3 nucleotides are TGTGCCAGTAGTAATGTCAGGGCTAGGTATGGCTACACCTTC. Its protein is CASSNVRARYGYTF.